Below are 30 T cell receptor beta chains sequenced from a single sample in a study of post-analysis software for immune sequencing data. Unique molecular identifiers were carried by the TCR beta cDNA libraries. TCRdb redid the calling of the PCR reads with MiXCR, one entry per CDR3 protein. This table holds 800,000 to 950,000 distinct CDR3 sequences, around 50% found once. The antigens these receptors bind are not known. Findings of the study overall: Patients used about five TRBV segments, including TRBV5-6, TRBV5-1 and TRBV20-1, more often than controls.

Sequencing was done on a sample of blood. All receptors come from a girl between 10 and 17 years old with multiple sclerosis.

This clonotype was observed at least ten times. The genes are TRBV11-2 and TRBJ2-1, with 11 bases lining up with TRBD1. Trimming took 1 base from V and 0 from J; bases not matched to a gene: 5. The CDR3 length is 18 residues. Germline lookup yields CDR1 SGHAT and CDR2 FQNNGV. CDR3 amino acids: CASSLVFGTGGSYNEQFF. The CDR3 DNA reads TGTGCCAGCAGCTTAGTTTTCGGGACAGGGGGCTCCTACAATGAGCAGTTCTTC.

The V gene is TRBV15, the J gene TRBJ1-1; D is perhaps TRBD1 (5 bases). The germline V gene encodes CDR1 LNHNV and CDR2 YYDKDF (reference sequence). V shed 2 bases and J shed 7 bases, with 14 bases lying between them. CDR3 length: 14 amino acids. The CDR3 reads CATSRPDNRHEAFF. The CDR3 coding sequence is TGTGCCACCAGCAGACCGGACAACCGGCATGAAGCTTTCTTT. Full variable domain (missing parts from reference TRBV15 and TRBJ1-1): DAMVIQNPRYQVTQFGKPVTLSCSQTLNHNVMYWYQQKSSQAPKLLFHYYDKDFNNEADTPDNFQSRRPNTSFCFLDIRSPGLGDTAMYLCATSRPDNRHEAFFGQGTRLTVV.

This clonotype is a singleton in its sample. The J gene is TRBJ2-5, the V gene TRBV7-3; TRBD2 agrees at 8 bases. The CDR3 loop spans 16 amino acids. Germline CDR1 and CDR2: SGHTA and FQGTGA. V was pared by 4 bases and J by 5 bases, with 12 bases of the junction left unmatched. CDR3 loop: CASSSGLASAVETQYF. CDR3 in DNA: TGTGCCAGCAGCTCCGGACTAGCTTCTGCGGTGGAGACCCAGTACTTC. Full variable domain (rest looked up from reference TRBV7-3 and TRBJ2-5): GAGVSQTPSNKVTEKGKYVELRCDPISGHTALYWYRQSLGQGPEFLIYFQGTGAADDSGLPNDRFFAVRPEGSVSTLKIQRTERGDSAVYLCASSSGLASAVETQYFGPGTRLLVL.

The chain carries TRBV6-6 and TRBJ1-2, with 8 bases identical to TRBD1. CDR1 and CDR2 (germline): MNHNY, SVGAGI (reference sequence). With 5 bases clipped from V and 0 bases from J, the junction kept 5 bases outside the gene matches. The length of the CDR3 is 15 residues. The CDR3 region is CASSPNRGSNYGYTF. The DNA for the CDR3 is TGTGCCAGCAGTCCTAACAGGGGGTCTAACTATGGCTACACCTTC.

In regard to this clonotype: A junction end diverges from the germline sequence, so it may reflect a read error. The chain is built from TRBV6-6 and TRBJ2-1; possibly TRBD1 or TRBD2 for D (5 bases each). Germline assignment: CDR1 MNHNY and CDR2 SVGAGI (reference sequence). This CDR3 comprises 16 residues. CDR3 coding DNA: TGTGCCAGCAGTTACCGGGGACGGAGCTCCTACAATGAGCGGTTCTTC. Protein product: CASSYRGRSSYNERFF.

The gene calls are TRBV20-1 and TRBJ1-5, with a weak D call TRBD1 (6 bases). V lost 5 bases and J lost 8, with 16 bases in between. The CDR3 sequence is 13 residues long. Germline V gene data show CDR1 as DFQATT and CDR2 as SNEGSKA (reference sequence). The CDR3 region is CSAVTGSVEPQHF. The CDR3 DNA reads as TGCAGTGCTGTGACAGGTTCTGTGGAGCCCCAGCATTTT.

This clonotype came up a few times. This chain links TRBV6-6 with TRBJ2-3; 7 nucleotides align to TRBD1. The germline V gene encodes CDR1 MNHNY and CDR2 SVGAGI (reference sequence). This CDR3 comprises 15 residues. Germline trimming cut 7 bases from V and 6 bases from J; bases unmatched to any gene: 13. The CDR3 nucleotides are TGTGCCAGCAACCCAACTAGGGGGCGAGGGGATACGCAGTATTTT. Translated, it gives CASNPTRGRGDTQYF.

This sequence joins TRBV5-5 and TRBJ1-2; D is unclear. The CDR3 covers 16 residues. Germline-derived CDR1 and CDR2 are SGHKS and YYEKEE (reference sequence). V was shortened by 0 bases and J by 2 bases, with 14 bases between the two germline ends. This CDR3 reads CASSLAQRYSNYGYTF. The CDR3 bases are TGTGCCAGCAGCTTGGCTCAGCGATATTCAAACTATGGCTACACCTTC.

The rearrangement joins TRBV20-1 to TRBJ1-5; no clear D gene. This CDR3 region has 11 residues. V dropped 3 bases and J dropped 5 bases, with 5 bases sitting between them. Germline values: CDR1 DFQATT, CDR2 SNEGSKA (reference sequence). The CDR3 coding sequence is TGCAGTGCTAGTCAGGATCAGCCCCAGCATTTT. Translating it yields CSASQDQPQHF.

This clonotype was seen a few times. The chain is built from TRBV5-1 and TRBJ2-5, with D unresolved. This CDR3 region has 14 residues. Between the trimmed V and J ends, which lost 0 bases and 2 bases, there was a span of 8 bases. Per germline, CDR1 SGHRS and CDR2 YFSETQ. The CDR3 loop reads CASSLDPVQETQYF. DNA of the CDR3: TGCGCCAGCAGCTTGGATCCCGTGCAAGAGACCCAGTACTTC.

This sequence joins TRBV11-2 and TRBJ2-2; D ambiguous. Trimming left V 0 bases short and J 5 bases short, with 7 bases between. This CDR3 is built from 14 residues. The germline V gene has CDR1 SGHAT and CDR2 FQNNGV. The CDR3 sequence: CASSLDSRTGELFF. The CDR3 nucleotides read TGTGCCAGCAGCTTAGATAGTAGGACCGGGGAGCTGTTTTTT.

This chain joins TRBV29-1 and TRBJ1-1, with D unresolved. The V end was cut by 3 bases, the J end by 8 bases, with 10 bases between. This CDR3 has 11 amino acids. Germline V lookup: CDR1 SQVTM, CDR2 ANQGSEA. The DNA of the CDR3 is TGCAGCGTTGAGATGACCCTCGAAGCTTTCTTT. Protein sequence: CSVEMTLEAFF.

This clonotype came up once. CDR3 nucleotide sequence: TGCAGTGCCCCGACGCCGGGACTAGCGGGTAATGAGCAGTTCTTC. This gives the protein CSAPTPGLAGNEQFF. J is TRBJ2-1 and V is TRBV20-1; 12 nucleotides align to TRBD2. CDR1 DFQATT and CDR2 SNEGSKA come from the germline V gene (reference sequence). V was clipped by 6 bases and J by 7 bases; unmatched bases: 10. The CDR3 consists of 15 residues.

This clonotype has a handful of counts. V usage is TRBV4-1 and J usage is TRBJ2-7; 9 bases agree with TRBD1. The CDR3 has 15 residues. V dropped 11 bases and J dropped 3; count of bases not matched to a gene: 14. Germline assignment: CDR1 MGHRA and CDR2 YSYEKL. The CDR3 reads CASRPRDRVVYEQYF. The CDR3 DNA sequence: TGCGCCTCTAGGCCGAGGGACAGGGTGGTCTACGAGCAGTACTTC.

The chain recombines TRBV28 with TRBJ2-5; tentative D call: TRBD2 (7 bases). Gene TRBJ2-7 matches the end of the DNA better, so the J call may be wrong. CDR3 size: 14 residues. CDR1 and CDR2 from the germline V gene are MDHEN and SYDVKM. The CDR3 nucleotides are TGTGCCAGCAGTTTCGCGCGGGGGCCCCGCGAGCAGTACTTC. It specifies CASSFARGPREQYF.

The chain joins TRBV25-1 to TRBJ2-1, with D possibly being TRBD2 (7 bases). CDR3 size: 14 residues. Germline-derived CDR1 and CDR2 are MGHDK and SYGVNS. V lost 4 bases, J lost 8 bases, and 15 bases lay in between. In nucleotides, the CDR3 is TGTGCCAGCAGTGGAGGACTAGGGGGTTATGAGCAGTTCTTC. It yields the protein CASSGGLGGYEQFF.

This chain connects TRBV3-1 to TRBJ2-7; 10 nucleotides line up with TRBD2. CDR1 is LGHDT and CDR2 is YNNKEL in the germline V gene (reference sequence). This CDR3 contains 15 residues. V was pared by 4 bases and J by 2 bases, with 5 bases of the junction left unmatched. The CDR3 coding sequence is TGTGCCAGCAGCCCGCTAGCGGGGGCCCCCTACGAGCAGTACTTC. This gives the protein CASSPLAGAPYEQYF.

V usage is TRBV7-2 and J usage is TRBJ2-7, with 13 bases identical to TRBD2. Germline values: CDR1 SGHTA, CDR2 FQGNSA. The CDR3 runs 16 residues. V shed 4 bases, J shed 2 bases, and the junction held 5 bases outside the gene matches. The chain's CDR3 is CASSSLGLAGTYEQYF. For the CDR3, the DNA is TGTGCCAGCAGCTCGCTGGGACTAGCGGGGACCTACGAGCAGTACTTC.

J is TRBJ1-5 and V is TRBV11-2; D is ambiguous. V lost 1 base to trimming and J lost 0 bases, with 10 bases between them. Germline-derived CDR1 and CDR2 are SGHAT and FQNNGV. CDR3 length: 16 amino acids. In DNA form, the CDR3 reads TGTGCCAGCAGCTTAGGGCGGACCAATAGCAATCAGCCCCAGCATTTT. Protein: CASSLGRTNSNQPQHF.

This sequence joins TRBV7-9 and TRBJ2-5; D is unclear. In germline, CDR1 is SEHNR, CDR2 FQNEAQ (reference sequence). The CDR3 is made up of 14 amino acids. V was trimmed by 1 base and J by 11 bases, leaving 17 bases between them. CDR3 nucleotides: TGTGCCAGCAGCTTAGAGGGCTGGTTTGAGGAGCAGTACTTC. Translation: CASSLEGWFEEQYF. Full variable domain (rest looked up from reference TRBV7-9 and TRBJ2-5): DTGVSQNPRHKITKRGQNVTFRCDPISEHNRLYWYRQTLGQGPEFLTYFQNEAQLEKSRLLSDRFSAERPKGSFSTLEIQRTEQGDSAMYLCASSLEGWFEEQYFGPGTRLLVL.

The V call is TRBV29-1, the J call TRBJ2-3; 11 nucleotides line up with TRBD2. The germline V gene encodes CDR1 SQVTM and CDR2 ANQGSEA. With V trimmed by 7 bases and J by 2 bases, 8 bases remained unmatched. CDR3 length equals 15 residues. The CDR3 spells CSAGRLAGNTDTQYF. The DNA for the CDR3 is TGCAGCGCCGGAAGACTAGCGGGGAACACAGATACGCAGTATTTT.

This rearrangement joins TRBV6-5 to TRBJ1-5; TRBD1 might be the D (5 bases). The CDR3 has 12 amino acids. Per germline, CDR1 MNHEY and CDR2 SVGAGI. V lost 8 bases and J lost 2, with 7 bases in between. CDR3 sequence: CASGGGNQPQHF. The CDR3 nucleotides are TGTGCCAGCGGAGGGGGCAATCAGCCCCAGCATTTT.

The chain combines TRBV6-6 with TRBJ1-2, with 8 nucleotides matching TRBD1. The CDR3 sequence is 15 residues long. The germline V gene encodes CDR1 MNHNY and CDR2 SVGAGI (reference sequence). V dropped 2 bases and J dropped 2; count of bases not matched to a gene: 4. The CDR3 sequence: CASSYPTGENYGYTF. The CDR3 DNA follows: TGTGCCAGCAGTTACCCGACAGGGGAGAACTATGGCTACACCTTC.

The chain is built from TRBV6-4 and TRBJ2-1, with 10 nucleotides matching TRBD2. J gave up 6 bases and V 7 bases, and 15 bases lay outside the gene matches. Germline lookup yields CDR1 MRHNA and CDR2 SNTAGT. CDR3 size: 17 residues. The CDR3 is CASTPRLAGDEINEQFF. CDR3 coding DNA: TGTGCCAGCACTCCGCGGCTAGCGGGAGATGAGATCAATGAGCAGTTCTTC.

The J gene is TRBJ2-7, the V gene TRBV20-1, with D possibly matching TRBD2 (5 bases). Trimming removed 5 bases from V and 3 bases from J, with 14 bases in between. The CDR3 spans 13 residues. Germline V gene data show CDR1 as DFQATT and CDR2 as SNEGSKA (reference sequence). CDR3 residues: CSAPRQSGYEQYF. In DNA, the CDR3 is TGCAGTGCTCCTCGTCAGAGCGGCTACGAGCAGTACTTC.

The chain recombines TRBV4-1 with TRBJ2-7; TRBD1 matches 7 bases. The germline V gene has CDR1 MGHRA and CDR2 YSYEKL. The V and J ends lost 4 bases and 2 bases, in that order; junction bases with no gene match: 8. The CDR3 spans 15 residues. In DNA, the CDR3 is TGCGCCAGCAGCCGAGACGGGACAGTAACCTACGAGCAGTACTTC. The encoded protein is CASSRDGTVTYEQYF.

This clonotype has just a few counts. The chain employs TRBV7-2 and TRBJ2-7; the D is unclear. V was shortened by 5 bases and J by 0 bases, with 14 bases between the two germline ends. This CDR3 comprises 15 residues. CDR1 is SGHTA, CDR2 FQGNSA, per germline. The CDR3, as DNA: TGTGCCAGCAGCCTGGGGTATCAGAGCTCCTACGAGCAGTACTTC. As protein: CASSLGYQSSYEQYF.

The genes are TRBV5-1 and TRBJ2-1, with 9 bases fitting TRBD2. The CDR3 extends over 16 amino acids. The V and J ends lost 0 bases and 8 bases, in that order; junction bases with no gene match: 9. Germline V gene sequence: CDR1 SGHRS, CDR2 YFSETQ. The CDR3, as DNA: TGCGCCAGCAGCTTGGTCGGCGGGGGGGCCGTTGATGAGCAGTTCTTC. It encodes CASSLVGGGAVDEQFF.

The gene calls are TRBV7-6 and TRBJ2-5; D unclear. There are 15 residues in the CDR3. CDR1 and CDR2 from the germline V gene are SGHVS and FNYEAQ. Trimming pared 5 bases from V and 4 bases from J, leaving 17 bases between. In DNA, the CDR3 is TGTGCCAGCAGCCTGGGTCTCCTGAATCGAGAGACCCAGTACTTC. This translates into CASSLGLLNRETQYF.

The chain is built from TRBV6-5 and TRBJ2-7; D call uncertain. The length of the CDR3 is 15 residues. Trimming removed 0 bases at V and 0 bases at J, with 9 bases between. The germline gives CDR1 MNHEY, CDR2 SVGAGI. The CDR3 region is CASSYSVISSYEQYF. In nucleotides, the CDR3 is TGTGCCAGCAGTTACTCGGTTATAAGCTCCTACGAGCAGTACTTC.